This TCR beta chain was captured by sequencing in a study of blood T cell repertoires in COVID-19. As for the study in general: From the United States, Italy and Spain came samples of acute and convalescent COVID-19. T cells, B-cell-depleted T cells, or PBMCs provided the cDNA or gDNA that served as material.

Per the original methods: Nucleated cell counts were estimated from reference gene primer amplification. Profiling relied on immunoSEQ multiplex PCR, and the TCRdb table lists in-frame clones only, not all of them. V and J calls and clone size come straight from that table; D and trimming were deduced from the DNA. Of about 160,000 clones listed, 82% are singletons. Germline V gives CDR1 MNHEY, CDR2 SVGAGI. The CDR3 loop spans 16 amino acids. V lost 0 bases to trimming and J lost 1 base; unmatched junction nucleotides: 6. The sequenced sample consisted of peripheral blood. The J gene is TRBJ2-7, the V gene TRBV6-5, with TRBD2 matching 7 bases. The sequence was obtained from a woman of 80 years or more with active or convalescent COVID-19. The CDR3 nucleotides read TGTGCCAGCAGTTACTCGAGGCTAGCGGAGTCCTACGAGCAGTACTTC. It translates to CASSYSRLAESYEQYF.